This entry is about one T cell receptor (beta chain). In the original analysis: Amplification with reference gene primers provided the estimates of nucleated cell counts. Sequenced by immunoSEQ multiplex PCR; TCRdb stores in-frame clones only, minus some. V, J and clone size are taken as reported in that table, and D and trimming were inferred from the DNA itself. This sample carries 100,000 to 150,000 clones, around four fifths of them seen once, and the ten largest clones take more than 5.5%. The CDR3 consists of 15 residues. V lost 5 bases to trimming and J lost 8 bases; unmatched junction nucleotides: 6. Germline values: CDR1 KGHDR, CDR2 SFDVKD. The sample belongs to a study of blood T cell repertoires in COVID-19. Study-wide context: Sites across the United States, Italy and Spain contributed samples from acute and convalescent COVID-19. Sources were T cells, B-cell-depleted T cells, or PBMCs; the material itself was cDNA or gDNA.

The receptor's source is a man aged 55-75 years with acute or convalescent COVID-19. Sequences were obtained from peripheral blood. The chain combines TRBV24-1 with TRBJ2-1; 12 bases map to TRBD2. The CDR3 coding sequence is TGTGCCACCAGTGTCGGGACTAGCGGGCGGGATGAGCAGTTCTTC. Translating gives CATSVGTSGRDEQFF.